This passage covers 9 T cell receptor beta chains from one sample sequenced in a study of identical twins. TCRdb analysed the 5' RACE reads with MiXCR anew, one entry per CDR3 protein. The sample contains over 550,000 distinct CDR3 sequences, about 7.1% of which appear only once. The same sample was also used in a study of yellow fever vaccine responses in identical twins.

Sequenced input: PBMCs. The receptors derive from a woman aged 18-29 years in good health.

This clonotype appeared many times. CDR3 region: CAISESNTGELFF. In DNA form, the CDR3 reads TGTGCCATCAGTGAGTCGAACACCGGGGAGCTGTTTTTT. The genes are TRBV10-3 and TRBJ2-2; no firm D call. The CDR3 has 13 residues. The germline CDR1 and CDR2 sequences are ENHRY and SYGVKD. V dropped 0 bases and J dropped 1 base, with 0 bases sitting between them.

This chain links TRBV6-1 with TRBJ2-1; D is unclear. From germline, CDR1 is MNHNS and CDR2 SASEGT. V shed 9 bases and J shed 7 bases, with 13 bases lying between them. The CDR3 totals 12 residues. The CDR3 DNA is TGTGCCAGTCGAGGAGTAGTGAATGAGCAGTTCTTC. As protein: CASRGVVNEQFF.

This clonotype came up a few times. This chain joins TRBV11-2 and TRBJ2-7, with TRBD1 as a possible D gene (6 bases). Looked up from germline, CDR1 is SGHAT and CDR2 is FQNNGV. V was clipped by 4 bases and J by 2 bases, with 9 bases between them. The CDR3 sequence is 13 residues long. CDR3 protein: CASSSGHTYEQYV. DNA for the CDR3: TGTGCCAGCAGCTCGGGACATACCTACGAGCAGTACGTC.

Concerning this clonotype itself: A read error may produce the germline difference seen at one junction end. The CDR3 DNA is TGTGCCGGCAGCTTTGGGCAGGGATTTGAGCAGTTCTTC. Residues: CAGSFGQGFEQFF. The chain recombines TRBV7-3 with TRBJ2-1; D is perhaps TRBD1 (5 bases). The CDR3 has 13 amino acids. Germline lookup yields CDR1 SGHTA and CDR2 FQGTGA.

This clonotype appeared many times. This chain joins TRBV12-3 or TRBV12-4 and TRBJ2-1; 14 bases match TRBD2. The CDR3 totals 14 residues. Unmatched junction bases numbered 8, after V lost 4 bases and J lost 15 bases. CDR3 residues: CASSSGTSGSTWFF. CDR3 in DNA: TGTGCCAGCAGTTCGGGGACTAGCGGGAGTACGTGGTTCTTC.

The V gene is TRBV14, the J gene TRBJ1-1, with D hard to call. The CDR3 runs 14 residues. Trimming took 2 bases from V and 1 from J, leaving 8 bases between them. Germline CDR1 SGHDN, CDR2 FVKESK. CDR3 in amino acids: CASSQIQKNTEAFF. CDR3 DNA sequence: TGTGCCAGCAGCCAAATACAGAAGAACACTGAAGCTTTCTTT.

The rearrangement links TRBV12-3 or TRBV12-4 to TRBJ2-1, with TRBD2 identical over 8 bases. V shed 3 bases and J 5 bases; nucleotides not matched to a gene: 6. The CDR3 length is 15 residues. The CDR3 bases are TGTGCCAGCAGTTTGGCTAGCGGGCCCGACAATGAGCAGTTCTTC. Translation gives CASSLASGPDNEQFF.

This clonotype has at least ten counts. V usage is TRBV5-1 and J usage is TRBJ2-3; 9 bases line up with TRBD1. The CDR3 consists of 14 residues. Losses at the gene ends were 0 bases for V and 4 bases for J; bases not matched to a gene: 0. Per germline, CDR1 SGHRS and CDR2 YFSETQ. CDR3 DNA sequence: TGCGCCAGCAGCTTGGGGACAGGGGCAGATACGCAGTATTTT. This translates into CASSLGTGADTQYF.

This clonotype came up a few times. The chain recombines TRBV24-1 with TRBJ2-7, with 8 nucleotides matching TRBD2. CDR1 is KGHDR, CDR2 SFDVKD, per germline. The CDR3 has 15 amino acids. Losses at the gene ends were 2 bases for V and 0 bases for J; bases not matched to a gene: 2. The CDR3 DNA sequence: TGTGCCACCAGTGATTCTAGCGGGTACTCCTACGAGCAGTACTTC. Protein: CATSDSSGYSYEQYF.